The 15 T cell receptor beta chains in this list originate from one sample, sequenced in a study of T cells after posttransplantation cyclophosphamide. The repertoire was sequenced with immunoSEQ multiplex PCR; TCRdb's copy has only in-frame clones and lacks some. The sample is made up of 7,000 to 9,500 clones, none counted only once. Busulfan-fludarabine conditioning, marrow transplant, and cyclophosphamide on days +3 and +4 were administered. The sample in question was PBMCs, obtained about 350 days after allogeneic stem cell transplant with posttransplant cyclophosphamide. The source is a male patient between 45 and 60 years old who received an allogeneic stem cell transplant from a related donor and was CMV-positive. The graft donor may have given rise to some T cells.

By its share, this clone is medium-sized. Because the CDR3's place on the DNA is in doubt, the DNA is left out and the CDR3 is given as listed by TCRdb. This chain connects TRBV6-1 to TRBJ1-5; the table's D call TRBD1 went unverified against the DNA. Per the germline V gene, CDR1 is MNHNS and CDR2 is SASEGT. The CDR3 is made up of 17 amino acids, end residues included. This chain's CDR3 is CASSEFFGEGAGQPQHF.

This clone was observed at least ten times. The chain links TRBV7-2 to TRBJ2-1; D gene unclear. This CDR3 comprises 15 residues. Germline assignment: CDR1 SGHTA and CDR2 FQGNSA. Deletions cut 3 bases from V and 0 bases from J, with 9 bases between. For the CDR3, the DNA is TGTGCCAGCAGCTTGTCTCCGGGCTCCTACAATGAGCAGTTCTTC. This translates into CASSLSPGSYNEQFF.

This clone is deemed medium-sized. V is TRBV27 and J is TRBJ2-3; D is perhaps TRBD2 (6 bases). V lost 5 bases and J 2 bases, leaving 11 bases between the germline ends. Germline V gene data show CDR1 as MNHEY and CDR2 as SMNVEV (reference sequence). This CDR3 is built from 14 residues. DNA of the CDR3: TGTGCCAGCAGTCCAACTAGCTTCACAGATACGCAGTATTTT. It codes for CASSPTSFTDTQYF.

The table lists this clone with many counts. This rearrangement joins TRBV7-6 to TRBJ2-3, with TRBD1 matching over 9 bases. In germline, CDR1 is SGHVS, CDR2 FNYEAQ. V lost 4 bases and J lost 2; bases outside the gene matches: 10. This CDR3 has 17 residues. The CDR3 DNA sequence: TGTGCCAGCAGCTCTCACAGGGGGCGCGGGGACACAGATACGCAGTATTTT. Its translation: CASSSHRGRGDTDTQYF.

By proportion, this clone is medium-sized. The chain employs TRBV4-1 and TRBJ1-6; possible D gene TRBD1, 6 bases. The CDR3 has 17 amino acids. V was trimmed by 4 bases and J by 7 bases, leaving 20 bases between them. The germline V gene encodes CDR1 MGHRA and CDR2 YSYEKL. CDR3 bases: TGCGCCAGCAGCCGACAAGACCTAACAGGGAGCAATTCACCCCTCCACTTT. Protein product: CASSRQDLTGSNSPLHF.

In this sample, this clone turned up many times. The rearrangement uses TRBV5-4 and TRBJ2-5, with a tentative D call TRBD2 (6 bases). Deletions cut 3 bases from V and 5 bases from J, with 14 bases between. Germline V gene sequence: CDR1 SGHNT, CDR2 YYREEE (reference sequence). CDR3 size: 14 residues. CDR3 residues: CASSSSGVRETQYF. For the CDR3, the DNA is TGTGCCAGCAGCTCATCGGGGGTACGTGAGACCCAGTACTTC.

In this sample, this clone turned up many times. The V gene is TRBV11-1, the J gene TRBJ2-3; the D gene is possibly TRBD2 (6 bases). Trimming cost V 5 bases and J 2 bases, with 17 bases left between them. This CDR3 contains 16 residues. The germline V gene has CDR1 SGHAT and CDR2 FQDESV (reference sequence). The CDR3 sequence: CASSVEGGDYTDTQYF. CDR3 sequence (DNA): TGTGCCAGCAGCGTTGAGGGAGGAGATTACACAGATACGCAGTATTTT.

This clone was seen at least ten times. This chain links TRBV19 with TRBJ1-2; possibly TRBD1 for D (5 bases). The germline CDR1 and CDR2 sequences are LNHDA and SQIVND (reference sequence). Trimming took 10 bases from V and 8 from J, leaving 17 bases between them. There are 12 residues in the CDR3. CDR3 protein: CATTRGSDGYTF. Here the CDR3 DNA reads TGTGCCACCACAAGGGGTTCGGACGGCTACACCTTC.

This clone was seen at least ten times. This chain links TRBV5-1 with TRBJ2-5; D may be TRBD1 (8 bases). Germline V lookup: CDR1 SGHRS, CDR2 YFSETQ. The CDR3 sequence is 16 residues long. The V end lost 0 bases, the J end lost 5 bases, and 17 bases lay between the germline ends. Written as DNA, the CDR3 is TGCGCCAGCAGCTTGGGCCAATTACAGGGGGGGGAGACCCAGTACTTC. As protein: CASSLGQLQGGETQYF.

This clone was seen many times. V gene TRBV5-8 combines with J gene TRBJ2-7, with TRBD2 identical over 7 bases. Germline V gene lookup returns CDR1 SGHTS and CDR2 YDEGEE. V gave up 2 bases and J gave up 2 bases; unmatched junction bases: 4. The CDR3 covers 14 residues. CDR3 DNA: TGTGCCAGCAGCTTTTTTAGCGGGCCCTACGAGCAGTACTTC. Its translation: CASSFFSGPYEQYF.

This clone came up many times. The chain carries TRBV7-9 and TRBJ1-2; D is uncertain. Trimming pared 3 bases from V and 8 bases from J, leaving 10 bases between. The CDR3 runs to 12 residues. Germline V gives CDR1 SEHNR, CDR2 FQNEAQ (reference sequence). CDR3 nucleotide sequence: TGTGCCAGCAGCTTTCTGCAGTACGGCTACACCTTC. Protein: CASSFLQYGYTF.

This clone was found many times. V and J are TRBV4-3 and TRBJ2-3, with D perhaps matching TRBD2 (5 bases). The CDR3 spans 17 residues. Germline CDR1 LGHNA, CDR2 YSLEER. V was pared by 0 bases and J by 8 bases, with 21 bases between. The CDR3 is CASSQETVGLQQGTQYF. CDR3 sequence (DNA): TGCGCCAGCAGCCAAGAAACGGTCGGACTGCAGCAAGGTACGCAGTATTTT.

This clone appeared many times. The rearrangement links TRBV4-1 to TRBJ2-7; no definite D call. With 0 bases removed from V and 7 bases from J, the gap between germline ends came to 7 bases. The CDR3 spans 12 residues. Germline V gene sequence: CDR1 MGHRA, CDR2 YSYEKL. CDR3 DNA: TGCGCCAGCAGCCAAGACCCCTTTGAGCAGTACTTC. Protein: CASSQDPFEQYF.

The sample holds many counts of this clone. This chain links TRBV15 with TRBJ2-3; TRBD1 matches 7 bases. Germline V gene data show CDR1 as LNHNV and CDR2 as YYDKDF (reference sequence). The CDR3 length is 16 residues. V gave up 0 bases and J gave up 3 bases; unmatched junction bases: 6. In nucleotides, the CDR3 is TGTGCCACCAGCAGAGATCAGGGGGTAGGGACAGATACGCAGTATTTT. Protein sequence: CATSRDQGVGTDTQYF.

At least ten counts were recorded for this clone. The chain carries TRBV18 and TRBJ2-2, with 8 bases matching TRBD1. The CDR3 length is 18 residues. Per the germline V gene, CDR1 is KGHSH and CDR2 is LQKENI. The ends lost 5 bases at V and 1 base at J; junction bases unmatched: 12. CDR3 amino acids: CASSTKSRDRMNTGELFF. CDR3 sequence (DNA): TGTGCCAGCTCAACAAAGTCCCGGGACAGGATGAACACCGGGGAGCTGTTTTTT.